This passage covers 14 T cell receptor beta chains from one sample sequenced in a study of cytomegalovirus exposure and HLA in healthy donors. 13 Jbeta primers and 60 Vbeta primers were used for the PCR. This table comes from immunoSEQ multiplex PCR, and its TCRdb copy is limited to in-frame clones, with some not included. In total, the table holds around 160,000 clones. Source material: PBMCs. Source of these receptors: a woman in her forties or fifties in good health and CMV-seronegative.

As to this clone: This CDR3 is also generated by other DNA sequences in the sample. The CDR3 is CASSPQETQYF. The CDR3 coding sequence is TGTGCCAGCAGTCCACAAGAGACCCAGTACTTC. The chain links TRBV2 to TRBJ2-5; D is undetermined. Trimming removed 5 bases from V and 2 bases from J, with 3 bases in between. Germline CDR1 reads SNHLY; CDR2 reads FYNNEI. This CDR3 spans 11 amino acids.

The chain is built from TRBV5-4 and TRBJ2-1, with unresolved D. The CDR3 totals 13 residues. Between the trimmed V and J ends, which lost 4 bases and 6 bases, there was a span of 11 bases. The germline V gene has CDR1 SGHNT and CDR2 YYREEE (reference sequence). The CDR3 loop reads CASSVDTINEQFF. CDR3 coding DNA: TGTGCCAGCAGCGTAGACACGATCAATGAGCAGTTCTTC.

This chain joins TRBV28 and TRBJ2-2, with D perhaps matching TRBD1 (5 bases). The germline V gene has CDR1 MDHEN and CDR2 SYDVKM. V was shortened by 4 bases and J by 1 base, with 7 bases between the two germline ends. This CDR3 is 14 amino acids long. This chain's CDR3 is CASSSTGNTGELFF. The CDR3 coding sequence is TGTGCCAGCAGTTCAACAGGGAACACCGGGGAGCTGTTTTTT.

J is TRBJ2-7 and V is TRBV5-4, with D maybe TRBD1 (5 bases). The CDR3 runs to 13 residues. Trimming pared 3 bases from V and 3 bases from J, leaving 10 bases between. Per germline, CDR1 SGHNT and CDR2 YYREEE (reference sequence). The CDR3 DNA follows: TGTGCCAGCAGCTATGACAGAGACTACGAGCAGTACTTC. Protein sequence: CASSYDRDYEQYF.

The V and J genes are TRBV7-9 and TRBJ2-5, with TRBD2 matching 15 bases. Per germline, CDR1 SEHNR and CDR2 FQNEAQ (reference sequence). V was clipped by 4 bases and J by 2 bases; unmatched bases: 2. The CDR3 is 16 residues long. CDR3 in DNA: TGTGCCAGCAGCTCAGGGACTAGCGGGAGGCAAGAGACCCAGTACTTC. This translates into CASSSGTSGRQETQYF.

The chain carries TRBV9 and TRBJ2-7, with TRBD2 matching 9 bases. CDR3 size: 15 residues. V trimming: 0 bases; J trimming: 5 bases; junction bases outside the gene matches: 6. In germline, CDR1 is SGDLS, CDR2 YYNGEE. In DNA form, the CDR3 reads TGTGCCAGCAGCGTAGGGAGCCTAGCGGGAAACGAGCAGTACTTC. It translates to CASSVGSLAGNEQYF.

The CDR3 here is CASSQAGDGANVLTF. The CDR3 DNA reads as TGTGCCAGCAGCCAAGCGGGAGATGGGGCCAACGTCCTGACTTTC. The chain uses TRBV6-6 and TRBJ2-6, with 8 nucleotides matching TRBD2. Germline assignment: CDR1 MNHNY and CDR2 SVGAGI (reference sequence). There are 15 residues in the CDR3. After removal of 6 bases from V and 3 bases from J, the junction contained 4 bases not matched to a gene.

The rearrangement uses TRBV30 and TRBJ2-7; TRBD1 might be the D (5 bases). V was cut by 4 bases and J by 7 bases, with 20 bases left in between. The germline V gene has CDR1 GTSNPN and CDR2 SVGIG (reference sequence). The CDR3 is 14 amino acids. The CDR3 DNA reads TGTGCCTGGAATAGGGGCCATGGGGCGTATGAGCAGTACTTC. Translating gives CAWNRGHGAYEQYF.

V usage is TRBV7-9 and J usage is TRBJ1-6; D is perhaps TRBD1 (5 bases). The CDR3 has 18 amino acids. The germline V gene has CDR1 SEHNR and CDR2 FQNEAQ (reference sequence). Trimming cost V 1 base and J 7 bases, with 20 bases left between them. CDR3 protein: CASSLEVYTQGLNSPLHF. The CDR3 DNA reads TGTGCCAGCAGCTTAGAGGTATACACGCAGGGCTTAAATTCACCCCTCCACTTT.

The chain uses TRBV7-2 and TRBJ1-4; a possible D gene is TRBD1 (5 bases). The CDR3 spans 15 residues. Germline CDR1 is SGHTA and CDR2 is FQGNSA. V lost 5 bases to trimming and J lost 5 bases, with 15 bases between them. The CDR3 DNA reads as TGTGCCAGCAGCACCTGGGGGGTACGGAATGAAAAACTGTTTTTT. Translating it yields CASSTWGVRNEKLFF.

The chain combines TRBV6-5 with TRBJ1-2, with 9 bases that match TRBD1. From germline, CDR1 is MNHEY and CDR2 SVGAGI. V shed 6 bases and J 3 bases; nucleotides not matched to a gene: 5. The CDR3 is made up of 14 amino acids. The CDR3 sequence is CASRDRGSDYGYTF. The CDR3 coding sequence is TGTGCCAGCAGAGACAGGGGGAGCGACTATGGCTACACCTTC.

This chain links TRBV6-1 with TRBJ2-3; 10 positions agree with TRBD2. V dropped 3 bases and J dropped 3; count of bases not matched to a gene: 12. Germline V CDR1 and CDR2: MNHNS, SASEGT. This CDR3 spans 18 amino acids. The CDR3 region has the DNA TGTGCCAGCAGTGAGTTAGCGGGGGGCCATAGGGGGACAGATACGCAGTATTTT. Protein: CASSELAGGHRGTDTQYF.

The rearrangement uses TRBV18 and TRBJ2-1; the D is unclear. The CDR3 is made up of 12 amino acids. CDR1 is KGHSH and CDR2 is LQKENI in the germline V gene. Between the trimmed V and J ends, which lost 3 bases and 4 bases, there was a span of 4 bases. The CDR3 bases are TGTGCCAGCTCACCTCAGTACAATGAGCAGTTCTTC. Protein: CASSPQYNEQFF.

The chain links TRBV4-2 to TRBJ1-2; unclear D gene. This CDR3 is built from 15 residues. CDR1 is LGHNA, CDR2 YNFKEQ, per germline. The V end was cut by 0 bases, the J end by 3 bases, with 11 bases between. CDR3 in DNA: TGTGCCAGCAGCCAAGAGGTCGGGTTTGACTATGGCTACACCTTC. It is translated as CASSQEVGFDYGYTF.